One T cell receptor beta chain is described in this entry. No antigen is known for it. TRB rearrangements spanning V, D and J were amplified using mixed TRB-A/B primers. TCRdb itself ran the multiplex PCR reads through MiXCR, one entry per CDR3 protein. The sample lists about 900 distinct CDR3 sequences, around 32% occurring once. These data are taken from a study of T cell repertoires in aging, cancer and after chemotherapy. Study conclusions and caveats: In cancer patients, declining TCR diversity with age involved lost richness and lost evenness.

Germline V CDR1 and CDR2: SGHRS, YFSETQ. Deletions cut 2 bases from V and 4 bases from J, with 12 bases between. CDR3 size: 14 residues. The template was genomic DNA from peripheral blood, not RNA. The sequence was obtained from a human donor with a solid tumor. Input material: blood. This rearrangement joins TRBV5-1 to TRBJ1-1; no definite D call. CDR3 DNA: TGCGCCAGCAGCTTATCCACAGCCCCCACTGAAGCTTTCTTT. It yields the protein CASSLSTAPTEAFF.